A single TCR beta chain is shown here with its context. Its antigen is not identified. The CDR3 runs 18 residues. In germline, CDR1 is GTSNPN, CDR2 SVGIG (reference sequence). Trimming removed 3 bases from V and 1 base from J; junction bases left unmatched: 14. This sample was included in a study of OX40 agonist ivuxolimab in advanced cancers. Study results and limitations: Within 6 weeks, CD4+ and CD8+ blood T cells expanded clonally at 0.1 to 3.0 mg/kg.

Profiled with immunoSEQ multiplex PCR; TCRdb holds only in-frame clones, not every one. The sample lists 40,000 or so clones, roughly 82% seen once, with approximately 7.3% in the top ten. The sequence was collected from an adult with an advanced solid tumor such as melanoma, head and neck, liver or kidney cancer. The rearrangement uses TRBV30 and TRBJ1-1; 10 nucleotides agree with TRBD1. The starting material was CD4+ or CD8+ T cells sorted from blood, obtained in a trial of the OX40 agonist ivuxolimab. The CDR3 region has the DNA TGTGCCTGGAGGGATCCCCGGAGGACAGGGGGTTGGAACACTGAAGCTTTCTTT. It codes for CAWRDPRRTGGWNTEAFF.